This is a list of T cell receptor beta chains from one sample in a study of blood T cell repertoires in COVID-19. The data were produced by immunoSEQ multiplex PCR, yet TCRdb's version contains in-frame clones alone and is incomplete. The sample has just over 650,000 clones; 80% to 90% are singletons. The sample comprised peripheral blood. The source of these receptors is a woman aged 18 to 35 with acute or convalescent COVID-19. The CDR3 runs from the conserved cysteine through the conserved F or W. A D gene is named only where the DNA matches it firmly. Rows may omit the clone size; those that give it use once, few, many or a size class.

v_call: TRBV4-1
clone_size: many
d_call: NA
j_call: TRBJ1-2
cdr3_aa: CASSHTGIGAYGYTF
cdr3_nt: TGCGCCAGCAGCCATACAGGGATTGGAGCGTATGGCTACACCTTC

v_call: TRBV7-8
clone_size: NA
d_call: NA
j_call: TRBJ1-4
cdr3_aa: CASSLSGFNEKLFF
cdr3_nt: TGTGCCAGCAGCTTATCGGGGTTTAATGAAAAACTGTTTTTT

v_call: TRBV6-6
clone_size: few
d_call: NA
j_call: TRBJ2-7
cdr3_aa: CANSRYGDEQYF
cdr3_nt: TGTGCCAACTCACGTTACGGGGACGAGCAGTACTTC

v_call: TRBV18
clone_size: NA
d_call: NA
j_call: TRBJ1-1
cdr3_aa: CASSPFRGNTEAFF
cdr3_nt: TGTGCCAGCTCACCATTTAGGGGGAACACTGAAGCTTTCTTT

v_call: TRBV27
clone_size: once
d_call: NA
j_call: TRBJ1-4
cdr3_aa: CASSFGVRANEKLFF
cdr3_nt: TGTGCCAGCAGTTTCGGAGTGAGGGCGAATGAAAAACTGTTTTTT

v_call: TRBV2
clone_size: NA
d_call: TRBD2
j_call: TRBJ2-5
cdr3_aa: CASRDWGGETQYF
cdr3_nt: TGTGCCAGCAGAGACTGGGGGGGAGAGACCCAGTACTTC

v_call: TRBV5-1
clone_size: once
d_call: TRBD2
j_call: TRBJ2-5
cdr3_aa: CASAGLAGVQETQYF
cdr3_nt: TGCGCCAGTGCGGGACTAGCGGGGGTACAAGAGACCCAGTACTTC

v_call: TRBV25-1
clone_size: NA
d_call: NA
j_call: TRBJ1-1
cdr3_aa: CASSGSGGSYSAFF
cdr3_nt: TGTGCCAGCAGTGGCTCCGGGGGGAGTTACTCGGCTTTCTTT

v_call: TRBV10-3
clone_size: NA
d_call: TRBD1
j_call: TRBJ1-2
cdr3_aa: CAISILQGGDGYTF
cdr3_nt: TGTGCCATCAGTATTTTACAGGGGGGTGATGGCTACACCTTC

v_call: TRBV30
clone_size: NA
d_call: NA
j_call: TRBJ1-2
cdr3_aa: CACAGSFYGYTF
cdr3_nt: TGTGCCTGCGCCGGGTCTTTCTATGGCTACACCTTC

v_call: TRBV5-5
clone_size: NA
d_call: NA
j_call: TRBJ2-1
cdr3_aa: CASSLDFPSYNEQFF
cdr3_nt: TGTGCCAGCAGCTTGGACTTCCCTTCCTACAATGAGCAGTTCTTC

v_call: TRBV2
clone_size: NA
d_call: NA
j_call: TRBJ1-3
cdr3_aa: CASSELGRVEGNTIYF
cdr3_nt: TGTGCCAGCAGTGAGTTAGGCAGGGTAGAAGGAAACACCATATATTTT

v_call: TRBV9
clone_size: NA
d_call: NA
j_call: TRBJ2-3
cdr3_aa: CASSVTSTTDTQYF
cdr3_nt: TGTGCCAGCAGCGTAACTTCTACCACAGATACGCAGTATTTT

v_call: TRBV6-5
clone_size: once
d_call: TRBD2
j_call: TRBJ2-7
cdr3_aa: CASSYGTSGTYEQYF
cdr3_nt: TGTGCCAGCAGTTATGGGACTAGCGGAACCTACGAGCAGTACTTC

v_call: TRBV7-2
clone_size: NA
d_call: TRBD2
j_call: TRBJ2-1
cdr3_aa: CASSSNAGTSPYNEQFF
cdr3_nt: TGTGCCAGCAGCTCTAATGCCGGGACTAGCCCCTACAATGAGCAGTTCTTC

v_call: TRBV12-3/TRBV12-4
clone_size: NA
d_call: NA
j_call: TRBJ1-2
cdr3_aa: CASSFFSGSGYTF
cdr3_nt: TGTGCCAGCAGTTTTTTTTCGGGATCTGGCTACACCTTC

v_call: TRBV4-1
clone_size: once
d_call: NA
j_call: TRBJ1-6
cdr3_aa: CASSQEGSSYNSPLHF
cdr3_nt: TGCGCCAGCAGCCAAGAAGGGAGCTCCTATAATTCACCCCTCCACTTT

v_call: TRBV4-1
clone_size: NA
d_call: TRBD1
j_call: TRBJ1-1
cdr3_aa: CASSQEPLTGFNTEAFF
cdr3_nt: TGCGCCAGCAGCCAAGAACCCCTGACAGGGTTTAACACTGAAGCTTTCTTT

v_call: TRBV2
clone_size: NA
d_call: NA
j_call: TRBJ1-1
cdr3_aa: CASKAGTEAFF
cdr3_nt: TGTGCCAGCAAGGCGGGCACTGAAGCTTTCTTT